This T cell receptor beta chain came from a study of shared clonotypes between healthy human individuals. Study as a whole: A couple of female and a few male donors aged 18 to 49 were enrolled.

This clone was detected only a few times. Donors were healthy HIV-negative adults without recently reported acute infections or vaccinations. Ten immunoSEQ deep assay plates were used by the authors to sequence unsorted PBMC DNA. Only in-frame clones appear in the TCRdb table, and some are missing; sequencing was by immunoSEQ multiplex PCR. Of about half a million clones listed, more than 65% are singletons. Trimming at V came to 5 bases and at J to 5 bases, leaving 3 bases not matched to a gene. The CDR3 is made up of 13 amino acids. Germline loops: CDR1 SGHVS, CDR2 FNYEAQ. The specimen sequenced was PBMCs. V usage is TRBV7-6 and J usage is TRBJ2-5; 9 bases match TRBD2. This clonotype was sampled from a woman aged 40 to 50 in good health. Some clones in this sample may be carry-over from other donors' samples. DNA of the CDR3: TGTGCCAGCAGCCAAAGCGGGAGGGAGACCCAGTACTTC. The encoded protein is CASSQSGRETQYF.